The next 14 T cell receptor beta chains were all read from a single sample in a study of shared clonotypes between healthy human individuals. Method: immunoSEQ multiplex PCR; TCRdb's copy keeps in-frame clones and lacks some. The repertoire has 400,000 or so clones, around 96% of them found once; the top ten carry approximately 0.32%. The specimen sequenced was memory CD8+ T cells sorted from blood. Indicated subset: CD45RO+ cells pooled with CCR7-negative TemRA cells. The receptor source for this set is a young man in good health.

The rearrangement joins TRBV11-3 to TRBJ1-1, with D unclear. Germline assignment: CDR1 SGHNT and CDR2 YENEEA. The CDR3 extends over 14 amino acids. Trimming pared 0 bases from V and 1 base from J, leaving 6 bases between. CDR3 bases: TGTGCCAGCAGCTTAGAAGGAGAGAACACTGAAGCTTTCTTT. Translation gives CASSLEGENTEAFF. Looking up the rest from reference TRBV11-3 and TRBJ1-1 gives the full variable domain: EAGVVQSPRYKIIEKKQPVAFWCNPISGHNTLYWYLQNLGQGPELLIRYENEEAVDDSQLPKDRFSAERLKGVDSTLKIQPAELGDSAVYLCASSLEGENTEAFFGQGTRLTVV.

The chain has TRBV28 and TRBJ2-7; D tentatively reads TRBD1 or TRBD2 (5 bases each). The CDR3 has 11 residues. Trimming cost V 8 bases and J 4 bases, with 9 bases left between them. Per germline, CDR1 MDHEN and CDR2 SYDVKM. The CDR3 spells CASGGVYEQYF. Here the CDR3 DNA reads TGTGCCAGCGGGGGAGTTTACGAGCAGTACTTC.

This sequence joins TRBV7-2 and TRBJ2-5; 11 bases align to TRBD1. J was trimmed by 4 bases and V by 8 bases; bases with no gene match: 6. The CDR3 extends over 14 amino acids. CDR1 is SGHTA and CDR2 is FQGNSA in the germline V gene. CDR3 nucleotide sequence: TGTGCCAGCTTGCGGACAGGGGGCGCAGAGACCCAGTACTTC. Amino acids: CASLRTGGAETQYF.

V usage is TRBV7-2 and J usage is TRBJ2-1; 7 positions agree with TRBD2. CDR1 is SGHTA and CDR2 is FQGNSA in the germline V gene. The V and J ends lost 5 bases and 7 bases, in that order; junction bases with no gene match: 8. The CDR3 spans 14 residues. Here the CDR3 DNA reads TGTGCCAGCAGCCTCAGACTAGCCCTTAATGAGCAGTTCTTC. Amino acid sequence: CASSLRLALNEQFF.

The CDR3: CASPDLTGELFF. For the CDR3, the DNA is TGCGCCAGCCCGGACCTCACCGGGGAGCTGTTTTTT. This rearrangement joins TRBV5-1 to TRBJ2-2; D not certain. Trimming stripped 7 bases from V and 4 bases from J, with 8 bases between. This CDR3 region has 12 residues. In germline, CDR1 is SGHRS, CDR2 YFSETQ.

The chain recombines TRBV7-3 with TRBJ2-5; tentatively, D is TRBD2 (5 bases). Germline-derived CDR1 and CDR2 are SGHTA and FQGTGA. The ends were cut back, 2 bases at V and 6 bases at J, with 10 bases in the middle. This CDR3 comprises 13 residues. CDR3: CASSLSEGKTQYF. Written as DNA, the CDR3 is TGTGCCAGCAGCTTATCTGAGGGAAAGACCCAGTACTTC.

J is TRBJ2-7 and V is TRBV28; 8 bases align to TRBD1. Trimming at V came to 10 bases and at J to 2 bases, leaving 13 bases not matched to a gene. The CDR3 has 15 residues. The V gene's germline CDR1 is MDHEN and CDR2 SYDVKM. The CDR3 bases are TGTGCCACACGACCCGGGACAGGTTTCGCCTACGAGCAGTACTTC. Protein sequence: CATRPGTGFAYEQYF.

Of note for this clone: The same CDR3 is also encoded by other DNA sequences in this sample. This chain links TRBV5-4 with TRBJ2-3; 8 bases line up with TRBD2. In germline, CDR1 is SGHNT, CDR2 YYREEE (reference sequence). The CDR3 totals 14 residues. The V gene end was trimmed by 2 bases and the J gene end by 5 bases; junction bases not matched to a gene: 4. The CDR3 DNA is TGTGCCAGCAGCTTTTCCAGCGGGAGAGATACGCAGTATTTT. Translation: CASSFSSGRDTQYF.

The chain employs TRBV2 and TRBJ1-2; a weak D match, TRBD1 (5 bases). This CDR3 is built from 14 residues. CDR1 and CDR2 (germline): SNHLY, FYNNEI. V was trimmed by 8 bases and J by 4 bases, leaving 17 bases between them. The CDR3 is CASLPRDSTYGYTF. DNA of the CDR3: TGTGCCAGCCTCCCCAGGGACTCAACCTATGGCTACACCTTC.

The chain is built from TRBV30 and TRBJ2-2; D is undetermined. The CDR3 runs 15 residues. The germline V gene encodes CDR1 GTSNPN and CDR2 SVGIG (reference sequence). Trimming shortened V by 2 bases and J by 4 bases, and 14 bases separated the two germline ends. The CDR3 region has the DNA TGTGCCTGGAGTCAATATGGGCGCGTCACCGGGGAGCTGTTTTTT. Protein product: CAWSQYGRVTGELFF.

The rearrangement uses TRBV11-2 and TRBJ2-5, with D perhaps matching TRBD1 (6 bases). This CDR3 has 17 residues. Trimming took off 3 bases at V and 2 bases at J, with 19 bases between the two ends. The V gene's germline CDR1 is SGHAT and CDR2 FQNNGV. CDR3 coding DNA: TGTGCCAGCAGCTTTGTGTCGGGGCCGAGGGGGCAAGAGACCCAGTACTTC. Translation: CASSFVSGPRGQETQYF.

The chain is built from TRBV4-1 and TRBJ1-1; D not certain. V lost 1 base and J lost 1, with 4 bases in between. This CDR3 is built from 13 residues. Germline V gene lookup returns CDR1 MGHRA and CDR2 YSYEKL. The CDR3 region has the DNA TGCGCCAGCAGCCAAGGAGAGAACACTGAAGCTTTCTTT. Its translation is CASSQGENTEAFF.

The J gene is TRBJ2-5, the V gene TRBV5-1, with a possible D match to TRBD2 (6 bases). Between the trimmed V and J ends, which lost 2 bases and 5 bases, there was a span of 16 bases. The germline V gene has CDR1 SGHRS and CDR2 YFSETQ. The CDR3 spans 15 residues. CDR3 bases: TGCGCCAGCAGCTTTAGCACGGGACGGGAGGAGACCCAGTACTTC. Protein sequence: CASSFSTGREETQYF.

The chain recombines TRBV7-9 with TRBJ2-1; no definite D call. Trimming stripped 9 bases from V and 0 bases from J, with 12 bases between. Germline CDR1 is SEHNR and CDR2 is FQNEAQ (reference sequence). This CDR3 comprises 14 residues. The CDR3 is CARSTLVSYNEQFF. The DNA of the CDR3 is TGTGCCAGGTCAACTCTAGTCTCCTACAATGAGCAGTTCTTC.